Below, one TCR beta chain is given with its context. Its antigen is unknown. Positive CCR7 selection of CD45RO-negative cells yielded the naive CD8 cells, and terminally differentiated effector memory CD45RA+ cells were excluded. Adults of Caucasian background living in Nashville, Tennessee made up all donors. TCRdb keeps only in-frame clones here, not all; method: immunoSEQ multiplex PCR. The sample lists about 2.1 million clones, about 93% occurring once. This specimen comes from a study of shared clonotypes between healthy human individuals. Study background: Every donor yielded three CD4 naive, three CD4 memory, two CD8 naive and one CD8 memory plate. Findings and limits, study-wide: Clonotypes that were shared across a handful of donors made up around 4.6% of naive CD4 clonotypes.

V lost 4 bases to trimming and J lost 7 bases; unmatched junction nucleotides: 8. Germline CDR1 and CDR2: LGHNA and YSLEER. This CDR3 is built from 16 residues. The receptor's source is a man aged 18 to 30 in good health. Some clones in this sample may be carry-over from other donors' samples. The rearrangement uses TRBV4-3 and TRBJ2-1; TRBD2 matches at 12 bases. The sample taken for sequencing was naive CD8+ T cells from PBMCs. CDR3: CASSRATSGRLNEQFF. CDR3 bases: TGCGCCAGCAGCCGCGCGACTAGCGGGAGACTAAATGAGCAGTTCTTC.